This T cell receptor beta chain was sequenced for a study of CD8 T cells in Susac syndrome. RNA totalling about 0.5 to 1 ug underwent reverse transcription with random hexamers. MiXCR, applied by TCRdb to the immunoSEQ multiplex PCR reads, yields one record per CDR3 protein. The data hold 120,000 or so distinct CDR3 sequences, with 90% to 95% observed a single time. Trimming removed 1 base from V and 2 bases from J; junction bases left unmatched: 7. The CDR3 runs 16 residues. Germline V gene data show CDR1 as MNHEY and CDR2 as SVGAGI. The TCR comes from a human donor with Susac syndrome. Material for sequencing was CD8+ T cells from PBMCs. The V and J genes are TRBV6-5 and TRBJ2-5; 7 positions match TRBD1. The CDR3 sequence: CASSYFYRGEQETQYF. CDR3 in DNA: TGTGCCAGCAGTTACTTTTACAGGGGCGAACAAGAGACCCAGTACTTC.